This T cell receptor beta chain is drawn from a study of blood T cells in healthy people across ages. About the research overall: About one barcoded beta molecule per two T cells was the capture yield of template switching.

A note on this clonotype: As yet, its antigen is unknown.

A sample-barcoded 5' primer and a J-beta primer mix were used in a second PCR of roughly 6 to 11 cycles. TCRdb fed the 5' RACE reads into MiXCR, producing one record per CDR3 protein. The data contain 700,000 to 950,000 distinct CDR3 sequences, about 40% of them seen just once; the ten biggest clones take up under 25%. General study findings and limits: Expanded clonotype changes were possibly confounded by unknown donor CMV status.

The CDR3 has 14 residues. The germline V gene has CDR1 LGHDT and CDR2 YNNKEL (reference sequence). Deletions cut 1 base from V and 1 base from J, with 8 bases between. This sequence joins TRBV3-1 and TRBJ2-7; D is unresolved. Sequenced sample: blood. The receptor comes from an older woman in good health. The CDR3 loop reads CASSQGSVSYEQYF. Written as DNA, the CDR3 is TGTGCCAGCAGCCAAGGCTCAGTTTCCTACGAGCAGTACTTC.